This T cell receptor beta chain emerged from a study of blood T cell repertoires in COVID-19. This CDR3 is built from 13 residues. The V gene end was trimmed by 4 bases and the J gene end by 7 bases; junction bases not matched to a gene: 3. Germline V gene data show CDR1 as MNHEY and CDR2 as SMNVEV (reference sequence). Assay: immunoSEQ multiplex PCR; the TCRdb copy retains only in-frame clones and omits some. The sample shows 250,000 or so clones, under 95% of them seen only once. A COVID-19 case had been met by exposed participants during the 2 weeks before study entry. What was sequenced was PBMCs or T cells enriched from blood (not recorded which). The rearrangement joins TRBV27 to TRBJ1-2, with 10 bases fitting TRBD1. The source of this sequence is a man in his forties who had been exposed to COVID-19. CDR3 bases: TGTGCCAGCAGTTCTGGGACAGGGGTTGGCTACACCTTC. Translating it yields CASSSGTGVGYTF.